This T cell receptor beta chain was observed in a study of human versus mouse CDR3 diversity and MHC coevolution. This CDR3 spans 15 amino acids. Trimming removed 0 bases at V and 3 bases at J, with 8 bases between. Germline values: CDR1 MNHNY, CDR2 SVGAGI (reference sequence). Sorting isolated naive CD4 T cells lacking CD45RO and expressing CD62L. Method: immunoSEQ multiplex PCR; TCRdb's copy keeps in-frame clones and lacks some. The sample includes about 83,000 clones, roughly 90% of them seen just once. Source material: naive CD4+ T cells from blood. Subset meaning: CD45RO-negative CD62L-positive naive CD4 T cells. This TCR derives from a person between 30 and 69 years old in good health. The chain uses TRBV6-6 and TRBJ2-2; maybe TRBD1 (6 bases). The chain's CDR3 is CASSYSRQDTGELFF. CDR3 bases: TGTGCCAGCAGTTACTCCCGACAGGACACCGGGGAGCTGTTTTTT.